The present T cell receptor (beta chain) was sequenced within a study of blood T cells in healthy people across ages. The authors ran a second PCR of roughly 7 to 11 cycles using a sample-barcoded 5' primer and a J-beta primer mix. Individual samples furnished no less than 2.5 million CDR3-containing paired-end reads apiece. Each CDR3 protein gets one entry after TCRdb re-called the 5' RACE reads with MiXCR. The sample carries 600,000 to 800,000 distinct CDR3 sequences, 45% to 60% recorded once. Losses at the gene ends were 3 bases for V and 0 bases for J; bases not matched to a gene: 1. The CDR3 covers 14 residues. In germline, CDR1 is SGDLS, CDR2 YYNGEE. This clonotype was seen many times. The antigen is not known. General study points: Getting older went along with TCR beta diversity per million T cells dropping roughly linearly.

The specimen was blood. This chain uses TRBV9 with TRBJ2-3, with 7 bases that match TRBD2. The sequence was obtained from a woman of 80 years or more in good health. The CDR3 sequence: CASSGLASTDTQYF. CDR3 nucleotides: TGTGCCAGCAGCGGACTAGCTAGCACAGATACGCAGTATTTT.